These T cell receptor beta chains were read from a single sample in a study of blood T cell repertoires in COVID-19. Libraries were prepared by immunoSEQ multiplex PCR; TCRdb keeps only in-frame clonotypes and omits some of them. There are more than 65,000 clones in the sample; 82% occur only once, and roughly 13% lies in the top ten. The sample comprised peripheral blood. The source is a woman of 80 years or more with acute or convalescent COVID-19. The CDR3 runs from the conserved cysteine through the conserved F or W. The D gene is left open where the match is weak. Size is omitted from some rows. Given values are once, few, many or a class for expanded clones.

D gene | J gene | clone size | CDR3 length | V gene | CDR3 DNA | CDR3 protein
- | TRBJ2-2 | - | 15 | TRBV6-5 | TGTGCCAGCGCCCCGGGACTCGTGAACACCGGGGAGCTGTTTTTT | CASAPGLVNTGELFF
- | TRBJ1-6 | - | 15 | TRBV2 | TGTGCCAGCAGGCCCCGGGCAGGGTATAATTCACCCCTCCACTTT | CASRPRAGYNSPLHF
- | TRBJ1-3 | - | 16 | TRBV11-2 | TGTGCCAGCAGCTTAGTGCAGGGACTCTCTGGAAACACCATATATTTT | CASSLVQGLSGNTIYF
TRBD2 | TRBJ2-1 | - | 14 | TRBV4-3 | TGCGCCAGCAGCGTGGCTAGCGGAGCCACTGAGCAGTTCTTC | CASSVASGATEQFF
- | TRBJ2-7 | - | 14 | TRBV6-5 | TGTGCCAGCAGGGCCGGGACACACTACTACGAGCAGTACTTC | CASRAGTHYYEQYF
- | TRBJ1-1 | - | 16 | TRBV28 | TGTGCCAGCAGTTTCCCCATCGCCGGCAGGGGCGCTGAAGCTTTCTTT | CASSFPIAGRGAEAFF
TRBD2 | TRBJ2-7 | few | 14 | TRBV4-1 | TGCGCCAGCAGCCGGGATAGCGGGAGTGGCGAGCAGTACTTC | CASSRDSGSGEQYF
- | TRBJ1-3 | - | 15 | TRBV19 | TGTGCCAGTACCATCGGGGGGTCCTCTGGAAACACCATATATTTT | CASTIGGSSGNTIYF
- | TRBJ2-3 | - | 14 | TRBV18 | TGTGCCAGCTCACCACCGAGCTTACCAGATACGCAGTATTTT | CASSPPSLPDTQYF
TRBD1 | TRBJ1-4 | - | 13 | TRBV2 | TGTGCCAGCGGGGACAGTATTAATGAAAAACTGTTTTTT | CASGDSINEKLFF
TRBD2 | TRBJ2-3 | - | 15 | TRBV28 | TGTGCCAGCAGTTTAGAGCGGGAGGGCACAGATACGCAGTATTTT | CASSLEREGTDTQYF
- | TRBJ1-2 | few | 13 | TRBV4-3 | TGCGCCAGCAGCCAAGCCCTAGGGGATGGCTACACCTTC | CASSQALGDGYTF
TRBD1 | TRBJ2-3 | - | 18 | TRBV4-1 | TGCGCCAGCAGCCAAGAGTCTCCAGGGGGAACAAGTACAGATACGCAGTATTTT | CASSQESPGGTSTDTQYF
TRBD1 | TRBJ2-7 | - | 15 | TRBV28 | TGTGCCAGCAGTCCCACAGGGGTCCGCTCCTACGAGCAGTACTTC | CASSPTGVRSYEQYF
TRBD2 | TRBJ2-1 | few | 15 | TRBV5-1 | TGCGCCAGCAGCCCGGGACTAGCGGGGGGGTATGAGCAGTTCTTC | CASSPGLAGGYEQFF
- | TRBJ1-2 | - | 13 | TRBV28 | TGTGCCAGCAGTTTACGGGCGGGCTATGGCTACACCTTC | CASSLRAGYGYTF
TRBD1 | TRBJ2-4 | - | 13 | TRBV18 | TGTGCCAGCTTACAGGGACAGGCAAACATTCAGTACTTC | CASLQGQANIQYF
TRBD2 | TRBJ2-3 | - | 16 | TRBV7-9 | TGTGCCAGCAGCTTACGGAGCGGGAGAGCCACAGATACGCAGTATTTT | CASSLRSGRATDTQYF
- | TRBJ2-4 | - | 12 | TRBV19 | TGTGCCAGTAGTATATCTACAGGGACCCCGTACTTC | CASSISTGTPYF
TRBD2 | TRBJ2-7 | - | 18 | TRBV3-1/TRBV3-2 | TGTGCCAGCAGCCAAGATCCTCCCGGACTAGCGGGGTCATACGAGCAGTACTTC | CASSQDPPGLAGSYEQYF
- | TRBJ2-5 | once | 14 | TRBV4-3 | TGCGCCAGCAGCCAAGGGTGGCACCAAGAGACCCAGTACTTC | CASSQGWHQETQYF
- | TRBJ1-5 | - | 14 | TRBV19 | TGTGCCGCCAGCTACAGGATGTTCAATCAGCCCCAGCATTTT | CAASYRMFNQPQHF
- | TRBJ2-4 | few | 14 | TRBV28 | TGTGCCAGCAGTTCAGACAGGTCCAAAAACATTCAGTACTTC | CASSSDRSKNIQYF
- | TRBJ1-6 | - | 15 | TRBV7-9 | TGTGCCAGCAGCTTTATGGGCACCCGCAGTTCACCCCTCCACTTT | CASSFMGTRSSPLHF
- | TRBJ2-3 | once | 15 | TRBV11-1 | TGTGCCAGCAGCTTAGGCGGGTATAGCACAGATACGCAGTATTTT | CASSLGGYSTDTQYF
TRBD1 | TRBJ1-5 | - | 15 | TRBV28 | TGTGCCAGCACCGTGGACAGGGATAGCAATCAGCCCCAGCATTTT | CASTVDRDSNQPQHF
TRBD2 | TRBJ2-2 | - | 14 | TRBV15 | TGTGCCACCAGGGGAGGGACGAACACCGGGGAGCTGTTTTTT | CATRGGTNTGELFF
TRBD1 | TRBJ2-7 | few | 15 | TRBV28 | TGTGCCAGCAGTGTCCCGGGACAGGGAAGGTACGAGCAGTACTTC | CASSVPGQGRYEQYF
TRBD2 | TRBJ2-7 | - | 16 | TRBV9 | TGTGCCAGCAGCGTAGATGTAGCGGGAGGAATCTACGAGCAGTACTTC | CASSVDVAGGIYEQYF
- | TRBJ2-3 | - | 14 | TRBV20-1 | TGCAGTGCTAGTCGGTCGGTGGGCACAGATACGCAGTATTTT | CSASRSVGTDTQYF
- | TRBJ2-3 | - | 15 | TRBV19 | TGTGCCAGTAGTACAGAGACTACTAGCACAGATACGCAGTATTTT | CASSTETTSTDTQYF
TRBD1 | TRBJ2-2 | - | 16 | TRBV5-4 | TGTGCCAGCAGCAGGACAGGGATTGTGAACACCGGGGAGCTGTTTTTT | CASSRTGIVNTGELFF
TRBD2 | TRBJ2-7 | - | 15 | TRBV28 | TGTGCCAGTGGACTAGCGGCCATAAGCTCCTACGAGCAGTACTTC | CASGLAAISSYEQYF
TRBD1 | TRBJ1-2 | - | 14 | TRBV5-4 | TGTGCCAGCAGCTTGACAGGGGGCGGCTATGGCTACACCTTC | CASSLTGGGYGYTF
- | TRBJ1-6 | - | 15 | TRBV19 | TGTGCCAGTAGGAGAGACAGGTACTACAATTCACCCCTCCACTTT | CASRRDRYYNSPLHF
TRBD1 | TRBJ1-2 | once | 14 | TRBV9 | TGTGCCAGCAGCGTAGGGCAGGGGGCTAGTGGCTACACCTTC | CASSVGQGASGYTF
TRBD1 | TRBJ1-5 | - | 13 | TRBV6-5 | TGTGCCAGCACTGGACAGGTCGTTGAGCCCCAGCATTTT | CASTGQVVEPQHF
TRBD2 | TRBJ2-1 | - | 14 | TRBV24-1 | TGTGCCACCAGTGATTTTGGGACTAGCCCAGGGCAGTTCTTC | CATSDFGTSPGQFF
- | TRBJ1-6 | few | 15 | TRBV6-6 | TGTGCCAGCAGTTACTCCCCTATACGGGGTTCACCCCTCCACTTT | CASSYSPIRGSPLHF
- | TRBJ2-5 | - | 12 | TRBV5-8 | TGTGCCAGCAGCCAAGCAGGAGGGACCCAGTACTTC | CASSQAGGTQYF
- | TRBJ1-4 | - | 14 | TRBV6-5 | TGTGCCAGCAGTTCTCCCGTAACTAATGAAAAACTGTTTTTT | CASSSPVTNEKLFF
- | TRBJ2-7 | - | 12 | TRBV4-3 | TGCGCCAGCAGCCAAGGTCCAGGCGAGCAGTACTTC | CASSQGPGEQYF
TRBD1 | TRBJ2-7 | - | 14 | TRBV5-1 | TGCGCCAGCAGCAGTAGGGGGCCTTCCTACGAGCAGTACTTC | CASSSRGPSYEQYF
TRBD2 | TRBJ2-7 | - | 15 | TRBV5-4 | TGTGCCAGCAGCTTGGCCTTTGGCGGGGGCTACGAGCAGTACTTC | CASSLAFGGGYEQYF
TRBD2 | TRBJ2-1 | many | 15 | TRBV6-5 | TGTGCCAGCAGGATACTAGCGGGAGGGAACAATGAGCAGTTCTTC | CASRILAGGNNEQFF
TRBD1 | TRBJ2-1 | - | 15 | TRBV11-2 | TGTGCCAGCAGGCGGGACAGGGCGTCCTACAATGAGCAGTTCTTC | CASRRDRASYNEQFF
TRBD2 | TRBJ2-7 | - | 15 | TRBV18 | TGTGCCAGCTCACGAGGGACTAGCGGGACATACGAGCAGTACTTC | CASSRGTSGTYEQYF
TRBD2 | TRBJ2-3 | - | 14 | TRBV6-2/TRBV6-3 | TGTGCCAGCAGTGATTCGACTAGCGGGCTTCGGCAGTATTTT | CASSDSTSGLRQYF